The entry below describes one T cell receptor beta chain. Repertoires were generated with immunoSEQ multiplex PCR, while TCRdb's copy carries only in-frame clones and drops some. The data contain roughly 200,000 clones, over 60% of them seen just once; the ten biggest clones take up around 5.4%. The sample is drawn from a study of blood T cell repertoires in COVID-19. Germline V lookup: CDR1 SNHLY, CDR2 FYNNEI. The junction had 7 bases not matched to a gene; V was cut back by 7 bases and J by 4 bases. The CDR3 sequence is 14 residues long. What was sequenced was peripheral blood. This receptor was obtained from a woman in her sixties or seventies with acute or convalescent COVID-19. This sequence joins TRBV2 and TRBJ1-5, with 7 bases fitting TRBD1. DNA for the CDR3: TGTGCCAGCAACGACGGACAGGAAAATCAGCCCCAGCATTTT. Amino acids: CASNDGQENQPQHF. The entire variable domain, with the rest obtained from reference TRBV2 and TRBJ1-5, is as follows: EPEVTQTPSHQVTQMGQEVILRCVPISNHLYFYWYRQILGQKVEFLVSFYNNEISEKSEIFDDQFSVERPDGSNFTLKIRSTKLEDSAMYFCASNDGQENQPQHFGDGTRLSIL.